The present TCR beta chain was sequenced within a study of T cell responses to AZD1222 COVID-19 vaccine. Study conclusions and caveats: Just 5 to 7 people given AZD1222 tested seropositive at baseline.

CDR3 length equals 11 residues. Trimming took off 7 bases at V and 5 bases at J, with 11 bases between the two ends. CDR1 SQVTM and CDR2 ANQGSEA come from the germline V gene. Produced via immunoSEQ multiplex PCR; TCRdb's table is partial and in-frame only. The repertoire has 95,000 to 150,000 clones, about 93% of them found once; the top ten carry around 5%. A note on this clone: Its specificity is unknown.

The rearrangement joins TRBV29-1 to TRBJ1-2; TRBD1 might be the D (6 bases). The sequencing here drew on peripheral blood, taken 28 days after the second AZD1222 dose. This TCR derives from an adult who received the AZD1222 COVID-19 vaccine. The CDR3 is CSAGGQYGYTF. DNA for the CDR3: TGCAGCGCAGGCGGACAGTATGGCTACACCTTC.